The next 9 T cell receptor beta chains were all read from a single sample in a study of control samples from healthy donors and cancer patients. Clones were sequenced by immunoSEQ multiplex PCR, and TCRdb holds only the in-frame ones, with some missing. The data show 130,000 to 150,000 clones, about nine tenths seen once. The sequenced material came from blood. The source of these receptors is a man in his thirties or forties in good health.

V gene TRBV5-8 combines with J gene TRBJ2-7, with TRBD1 as a possible D gene (6 bases). V lost 4 bases and J 0 bases, leaving 11 bases between the germline ends. Germline V CDR1 and CDR2: SGHTS, YDEGEE. The CDR3 is made up of 14 amino acids. CDR3 sequence: CASSPDSGSYEQYF. For the CDR3, the DNA is TGTGCCAGCAGCCCGGACAGCGGCTCCTACGAGCAGTACTTC.

This clone was found a few times. The chain is built from TRBV6-6 and TRBJ1-5; D unresolved. The CDR3 has 14 residues. V dropped 2 bases and J dropped 4 bases, with 9 bases sitting between them. Germline CDR1 reads MNHNY; CDR2 reads SVGAGI (reference sequence). CDR3 amino acids: CASSYVALNQPQHF. CDR3 DNA: TGTGCCAGCAGTTACGTGGCCCTAAATCAGCCCCAGCATTTT.

The chain recombines TRBV6-5 with TRBJ2-5, with a weak D call TRBD2 (7 bases). Trimming shortened V by 4 bases and J by 7 bases, and 16 bases separated the two germline ends. The CDR3 totals 14 residues. Germline assignment: CDR1 MNHEY and CDR2 SVGAGI. In DNA, the CDR3 is TGTGCCAGCAGTTCTCGCGGGGGCTTGGGGACCCAGTACTTC. Translated, it gives CASSSRGGLGTQYF.

This chain joins TRBV5-1 and TRBJ1-3; D is undetermined. V shed 0 bases and J shed 3 bases, with 7 bases lying between them. This CDR3 has 14 residues. Germline lookup yields CDR1 SGHRS and CDR2 YFSETQ. The CDR3 DNA reads as TGCGCCAGCAGCTTGGGACTAGTTGGAAACACCATATATTTT. It encodes CASSLGLVGNTIYF.

This chain connects TRBV7-2 to TRBJ1-1; 8 positions match TRBD1. Per germline, CDR1 SGHTA and CDR2 FQGNSA. This CDR3 has 14 residues. V shed 4 bases, J shed 5 bases, and the junction held 6 bases outside the gene matches. The CDR3 nucleotides read TGTGCCAGCAGCTCGCAGGGGGCCGAGACTGAAGCTTTCTTT. Its protein product is CASSSQGAETEAFF.

The chain joins TRBV12-3 or TRBV12-4 to TRBJ1-2; possibly TRBD1 for D (6 bases). The V and J ends lost 6 bases and 4 bases respectively, with 9 bases between them. CDR3 length: 12 amino acids. The DNA of the CDR3 is TGTGCCAGCAGGGGCAGGGGCTATGGCTACACCTTC. It yields the protein CASRGRGYGYTF.

The chain recombines TRBV27 with TRBJ2-3, with TRBD2 matching 10 bases. The CDR3 consists of 18 residues. J was trimmed by 4 bases and V by 2 bases; bases with no gene match: 12. Germline-derived CDR1 and CDR2 are MNHEY and SMNVEV (reference sequence). CDR3 coding DNA: TGTGCCAGCAGTTTAGTAGCGGGGGGCACACCCTCTCCAGATACGCAGTATTTT. Its translation is CASSLVAGGTPSPDTQYF.

The chain couples TRBV7-6 to TRBJ2-1, with D tentatively TRBD1 (7 bases). CDR3 length equals 15 residues. V was trimmed by 4 bases and J by 6 bases, leaving 16 bases between them. Germline assignment: CDR1 SGHVS and CDR2 FNYEAQ. CDR3 residues: CASSSRGDSPNEQFF. As DNA, the CDR3 is TGTGCCAGCAGCTCAAGGGGGGACAGCCCCAATGAGCAGTTCTTC.

Points on this clone: An end of the junction does not agree with germline; a read error may underlie this. CDR3 sequence reads: CAARGQPGNTIYF. CDR3 DNA sequence: TGCGCTGCTCGGGGACAGCCCGGAAACACCATATATTTT. The chain couples TRBV28 to TRBJ1-3; 7 nucleotides match TRBD1. The CDR3 contains 13 residues. Germline V gene sequence: CDR1 MDHEN, CDR2 SYDVKM.